This T cell receptor beta chain was retrieved from a study of shared clonotypes between healthy human individuals. TCRdb's copy holds only in-frame clones and misses some; the assay was immunoSEQ multiplex PCR. The repertoire consists of approximately 2,200,000 clones, with 90% to 95% occurring once and the leading ten covering under 2%. It was CD45RO-negative cells, positively selected for CCR7, that made up naive CD8 cells, with terminally differentiated effector memory CD45RA+ cells excluded. The ends lost 5 bases at V and 1 base at J; junction bases unmatched: 7. This CDR3 comprises 15 residues. The germline gives CDR1 SGHTA, CDR2 FQGTGA.

The sequencing input was naive CD8+ T cells from PBMCs. The chain couples TRBV7-3 to TRBJ2-7, with TRBD2 matching 8 bases. The source is a man between 18 and 35 years old in good health. Some clones in this sample may be carry-over from other donors' samples. CDR3: CASSPGGAASYEQYF. The CDR3 DNA sequence: TGTGCCAGCAGCCCGGGGGGGGCCGCTTCCTACGAGCAGTACTTC.